A single sample gave rise to the 25 T cell receptor beta chains below, sequenced in a study of shared clonotypes between healthy human individuals. Assay used: immunoSEQ multiplex PCR; TCRdb lists only in-frame clones, some missing. The repertoire has 450,000 or so clones, approximately 80% of them found once; the top ten carry approximately 12%. The sample taken for sequencing was PBMCs. These receptors all come from a woman aged 40 to 55 in good health. Some clones in this sample may be carry-over from other donors' samples.

The count of this clone is one. This chain links TRBV28 with TRBJ1-4; 10 positions match TRBD1. Losses at the gene ends were 11 bases for V and 4 bases for J; bases not matched to a gene: 4. The length of the CDR3 is 13 residues. The germline CDR1 and CDR2 sequences are MDHEN and SYDVKM. CDR3 sequence (DNA): TGTGCCGGACGGGACAGGGGTAATGAAAAACTGTTTTTT. Its protein is CAGRDRGNEKLFF.

As concerns this clone: A single base separates this from a much larger clone, so it may be a read error. Distinct nucleotide sequences in the sample also encode this CDR3. The chain couples TRBV7-9 to TRBJ2-2; TRBD2 agrees at 11 bases. Trimming at V came to 3 bases and at J to 6 bases, leaving 0 bases not matched to a gene. This CDR3 contains 14 residues. CDR1 is SEHNR and CDR2 is FQNEAQ in the germline V gene (reference sequence). The CDR3 sequence: CASSLGLAAGELFF. The CDR3 DNA sequence: TGTGCCAGCAGCTTGGGACTAGCGGCCGGGGAGCTGTTTTTT.

This clone occurred once. One base away lies a much larger clone, so this may be a sequencing read error. V gene TRBV30 combines with J gene TRBJ2-5, with D maybe TRBD2 (5 bases). The CDR3 has 13 amino acids. Germline CDR1 reads GTSNPN; CDR2 reads SVGIG (reference sequence). The CDR3 loop is CARSHRGQETQYF. In DNA, the CDR3 is TGTGCCCGGAGTCACCGGGGCCAAGAGACCCAGTACTTC.

To note about this clone: A far larger clone differs by one base, so this is likely a read error. This chain joins TRBV25-1 and TRBJ1-1, with no clear D. In germline, CDR1 is MGHDK, CDR2 SYGVNS. This CDR3 region has 11 residues. This CDR3 reads CASSENIEAFF. Written as DNA, the CDR3 is TGTGCCAGCAGTGAGAACATTGAAGCTTTCTTT. Looking up the rest from reference TRBV25-1 and TRBJ1-1 gives the full variable domain: EADIYQTPRYLVIGTGKKITLECSQTMGHDKMYWYQQDPGMELHLIHYSYGVNSTEKGDLSSESTVSRIRTEHFPLTLESARPSHTSQYLCASSENIEAFFGQGTRLTVV.

This clone was seen once. J is TRBJ1-5 and V is TRBV15; TRBD1 matches 7 bases. Germline-derived CDR1 and CDR2 are LNHNV and YYDKDF (reference sequence). The CDR3 runs to 16 residues. Losses at the gene ends were 1 base for V and 0 bases for J; bases not matched to a gene: 3. The CDR3 DNA reads as TGTGCCACCAGCAGAGGACAGGGCTATAGCAATCAGCCCCAGCATTTT. It encodes CATSRGQGYSNQPQHF.

This clone was seen more than once but under ten times. A far bigger clonotype differs at one base, so this is likely a read error. This chain uses TRBV9 with TRBJ1-2, with D possibly matching TRBD1 (5 bases). The CDR3 runs 13 residues. CDR1 is SGDLS and CDR2 is YYNGEE in the germline V gene. In DNA, the CDR3 is TGTGCCAGCAGCCCCCTGGGGGGGATCGGCTACGCCTTC. Protein sequence: CASSPLGGIGYAF.

Regarding this clone: Without the conserved terminal phenylalanine or tryptophan, this CDR3 likely stems from a read error. The chain links TRBV7-2 to TRBJ2-7, with D perhaps matching TRBD1 (6 bases). The CDR3 contains 15 residues. V was clipped by 1 base and J by 0 bases, with 10 bases between them. Germline-derived CDR1 and CDR2 are SGHTA and FQGNSA. CDR3 sequence reads: CASSLVGGLSYEQYL. The CDR3 DNA follows: TGTGCCAGCAGCTTAGTTGGGGGCCTCTCCTACGAGCAGTACCTC.

The V gene is TRBV7-9, the J gene TRBJ1-1; D unclear. V lost 3 bases to trimming and J lost 8 bases, with 16 bases between them. The CDR3 covers 14 residues. Germline V gives CDR1 SEHNR, CDR2 FQNEAQ (reference sequence). CDR3 protein: CASSFSPSREEAFF. The CDR3 DNA reads as TGTGCCAGCAGCTTCTCCCCCAGTAGAGAGGAAGCTTTCTTT. Variable domain in full (rest from reference TRBV7-9 and TRBJ1-1): DTGVSQNPRHKITKRGQNVTFRCDPISEHNRLYWYRQTLGQGPEFLTYFQNEAQLEKSRLLSDRFSAERPKGSFSTLEIQRTEQGDSAMYLCASSFSPSREEAFFGQGTRLTVV.

This chain links TRBV18 with TRBJ1-1; 8 nucleotides agree with TRBD1. Germline CDR1 and CDR2: KGHSH and LQKENI. This CDR3 spans 12 amino acids. J was trimmed by 11 bases and V by 2 bases; bases with no gene match: 4. CDR3 sequence reads: CASSPNTGGAFF. The CDR3 bases are TGTGCCAGCTCACCAAATACAGGGGGGGCTTTCTTT.

This clone has just a few counts. The rearrangement uses TRBV18 and TRBJ2-1; weak D call: TRBD2 (6 bases). V was clipped by 6 bases and J by 6 bases, with 15 bases between them. From germline, CDR1 is KGHSH and CDR2 LQKENI. This CDR3 has 14 amino acids. CDR3 in DNA: TGTGCCAGCTCCCCAAATGAGGGACTCAATGAGCAGTTCTTC. This codes for CASSPNEGLNEQFF.

The chain links TRBV29-1 to TRBJ2-1; 7 bases are a match to TRBD1. Germline lookup yields CDR1 SQVTM and CDR2 ANQGSEA. CDR3 size: 13 residues. The V gene end was trimmed by 5 bases and the J gene end by 7 bases; junction bases not matched to a gene: 8. For the CDR3, the DNA is TGCAGCGTTTCCGGGACAGCGTGGAATGAGCAGTTCTTC. Translated: CSVSGTAWNEQFF.

This chain links TRBV30 with TRBJ1-2; 7 nucleotides line up with TRBD1. V was clipped by 0 bases and J by 1 base; unmatched bases: 5. The CDR3 contains 15 residues. Germline CDR1 reads GTSNPN; CDR2 reads SVGIG (reference sequence). CDR3 in amino acids: CAWSVGQEINYGYTF. CDR3 nucleotide sequence: TGTGCCTGGAGTGTAGGACAGGAGATTAACTATGGCTACACCTTC.

In its sample, this clone was seen a few times. The chain has TRBV28 and TRBJ1-4, with D hard to call. Germline loops: CDR1 MDHEN, CDR2 SYDVKM. Trimming cost V 4 bases and J 4 bases, with 7 bases left between them. CDR3 length equals 13 residues. In DNA form, the CDR3 reads TGTGCCAGCAGTTACCTCAATAATGAAAAACTGTTTTTT. It translates to CASSYLNNEKLFF.

In regard to this clone: Given a much more abundant clone one base away, this may be a read error. This specimen includes other DNA sequences encoding the same CDR3. The rearrangement joins TRBV2 to TRBJ2-7; D gene ambiguous. V dropped 5 bases and J dropped 1 base, with 3 bases sitting between them. The CDR3 length is 11 residues. Germline V gives CDR1 SNHLY, CDR2 FYNNEI. This CDR3 is CASSPSYEQYF. The CDR3 coding sequence is TGTGCCAGCAGTCCTTCCTACGAGCAGTACTTC. Drawing the rest from reference TRBV2 and TRBJ2-7, the complete variable domain is EPEVTQTPSHQVTQMGQEVILRCVPISNHLYFYWYRQILGQKVEFLVSFYNNEISEKSEIFDDQFSVERPDGSNFTLKIRSTKLEDSAMYFCASSPSYEQYFGPGTRLTVT.

This chain joins TRBV6-6 and TRBJ1-1; D unclear. CDR1 MNHNY and CDR2 SVGAGI come from the germline V gene (reference sequence). The CDR3 runs 12 residues. Trimming removed 3 bases at V and 1 base at J, with 3 bases between. CDR3 DNA: TGTGCCAGCAGTTATTCGAACACTGAAGCTTTCTTT. The encoded protein is CASSYSNTEAFF.

The chain has TRBV30 and TRBJ2-7, with 8 nucleotides matching TRBD2. Germline CDR1 reads GTSNPN; CDR2 reads SVGIG (reference sequence). The trim removed 1 base at V and 6 bases at J, leaving 8 bases unmatched. This CDR3 comprises 14 residues. The CDR3 bases are TGTGCCTGGAGTGGTAGCGGGGACACCGCCGAGCAGTACTTC. As protein: CAWSGSGDTAEQYF.

This chain uses TRBV10-3 with TRBJ1-1, with unresolved D. Between the trimmed V and J ends, which lost 7 bases and 1 base, there was a span of 16 bases. CDR1 is ENHRY and CDR2 is SYGVKD in the germline V gene. This CDR3 contains 15 residues. For the CDR3, the DNA is TGTGCCATCAAGCCCTCGGCAGGAACGAACACTGAAGCTTTCTTT. Its protein is CAIKPSAGTNTEAFF.

This clone showed up just a few times. This rearrangement joins TRBV19 to TRBJ2-2, with 7 bases lining up with TRBD1. There are 15 residues in the CDR3. Germline values: CDR1 LNHDA, CDR2 SQIVND (reference sequence). V trimming: 3 bases; J trimming: 6 bases; junction bases outside the gene matches: 7. The CDR3 protein is CASSIWRQGPGELFF. CDR3 sequence (DNA): TGTGCCAGTAGTATCTGGAGACAGGGTCCCGGGGAGCTGTTTTTT.

This clone appeared many times. The chain has TRBV29-1 and TRBJ2-5, with TRBD1 matching 7 bases. The last part of the DNA fits TRBJ2-7 better; the J call may be wrong. Germline lookup yields CDR1 SQVTM and CDR2 ANQGSEA. The CDR3 covers 12 residues. The CDR3 coding sequence is TGCAGCGTCGGACAGGACCCCGCCGAGCAGTACTTC. Translated, it gives CSVGQDPAEQYF.

In regard to this clone: At one of its ends the junction is not consistent with the germline gene, which may arise from a read error. The chain is built from TRBV20-1 and TRBJ1-2; D is unresolved. The CDR3 spans 11 residues. Germline V lookup: CDR1 DFQATT, CDR2 SNEGSKA (reference sequence). The CDR3 sequence is CSAHAQPVVHF. In DNA, the CDR3 is TGCAGTGCACATGCACAGCCAGTGGTCCACTTC.

Concerning this clone itself: It is likely a read error: a sequence one base away is far more abundant. The same CDR3 arises from other DNA sequences in this sample as well. The J gene is TRBJ2-7, the V gene TRBV6-5; D may be TRBD1 or TRBD2 (5 bases each). Germline CDR1 and CDR2: MNHEY and SVGAGI. V gave up 0 bases and J gave up 5 bases, with 17 bases separating them. This CDR3 region has 16 residues. This CDR3 reads CASSYSPGTGLDEQYF. The CDR3 nucleotides are TGTGCCAGCAGTTACTCTCCCGGGACGGGGCTTGACGAGCAGTACTTC.

The chain employs TRBV9 and TRBJ2-1; D is ambiguous. From germline, CDR1 is SGDLS and CDR2 YYNGEE. The V end was cut by 4 bases, the J end by 4 bases, with 15 bases between. There are 15 residues in the CDR3. The CDR3 DNA reads as TGTGCCAGCAGCCTCACATCCACCATGTACAATGAGCAGTTCTTC. This translates into CASSLTSTMYNEQFF.

V gene TRBV30 combines with J gene TRBJ1-2; the match to TRBD1 covers 8 bases. The CDR3 has 12 amino acids. J gave up 6 bases and V 3 bases, and 3 bases lay outside the gene matches. CDR1 is GTSNPN, CDR2 SVGIG, per germline (reference sequence). The CDR3 protein is CAWRAGGHGYTF. The CDR3 coding sequence is TGTGCCTGGAGGGCAGGGGGCCATGGCTACACCTTC.

J is TRBJ2-2 and V is TRBV7-9; weak D call: TRBD1 (6 bases). The ends were cut back, 7 bases at V and 5 bases at J, with 11 bases in the middle. Germline V CDR1 and CDR2: SEHNR, FQNEAQ (reference sequence). The CDR3 covers 13 residues. The DNA for the CDR3 is TGTGCCAGCAACAGGGTTGGTACCGGGGAGCTGTTTTTT. Encoded protein: CASNRVGTGELFF.

The rearrangement joins TRBV5-1 to TRBJ2-5; unclear D gene. The CDR3 is 14 residues long. Trimming took off 0 bases at V and 5 bases at J, with 11 bases between the two ends. Germline CDR1 SGHRS, CDR2 YFSETQ. DNA of the CDR3: TGCGCCAGCAGCTTGGGCGTAATCGGGGAGACCCAGTACTTC. Protein: CASSLGVIGETQYF.